This T cell receptor (beta chain) was retrieved from a study of T cells in Graves' hyperthyroidism and ophthalmopathy. Thyroid ultrasound, orbital computed tomography, clinical symptoms, and serum thyroxine and TRAb underpinned diagnoses. Study-wide results and caveats: Among clonotypes expanded in thyroid above 0.001, most were also found in blood.

Only a few counts were recorded for this clonotype. Its antigen is as yet unknown. The V end lost 3 bases, the J end lost 5 bases, and 20 bases lay between the germline ends. This CDR3 region has 16 residues. Germline V lookup: CDR1 WNHNN, CDR2 SYGVQD (reference sequence). The TCR beta CDR3 regions underwent amplification using RNA transcripts as the source. During a first-round RT-PCR of the TCR CDR3, the HTBI primer set was used. TCRdb reprocessed the multiplex PCR reads with MiXCR, giving one entry per CDR3 protein. The table has a few hundred thousand distinct CDR3 sequences, 22% seen once. Source material: blood. This sequence was found in a woman in her sixties or seventies with Graves' ophthalmopathy. The chain couples TRBV10-1 to TRBJ2-7; D is perhaps TRBD1 or TRBD2 (5 bases each). CDR3 sequence (DNA): TGCGCCAGCAGTGACCCCGGGGCAGGGATGGTCCACGAGCAGTACTTC. It is translated as CASSDPGAGMVHEQYF.